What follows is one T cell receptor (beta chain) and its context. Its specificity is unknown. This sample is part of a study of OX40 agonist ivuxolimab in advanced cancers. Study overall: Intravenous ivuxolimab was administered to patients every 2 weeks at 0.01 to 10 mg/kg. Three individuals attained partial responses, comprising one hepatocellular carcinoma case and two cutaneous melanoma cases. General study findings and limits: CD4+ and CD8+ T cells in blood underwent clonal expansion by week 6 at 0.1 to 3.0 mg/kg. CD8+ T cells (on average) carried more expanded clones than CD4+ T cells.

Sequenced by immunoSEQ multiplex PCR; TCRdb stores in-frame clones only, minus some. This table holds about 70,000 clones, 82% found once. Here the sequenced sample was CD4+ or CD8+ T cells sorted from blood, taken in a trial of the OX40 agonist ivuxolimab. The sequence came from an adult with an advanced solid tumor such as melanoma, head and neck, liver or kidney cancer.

The CDR3 loop is CASSYPGTHEQYF. The CDR3 coding sequence is TGTGCCAGCAGTTACCCAGGGACCCACGAGCAGTACTTC. The gene calls are TRBV13 and TRBJ2-7; D could derive from TRBD1 or TRBD2 (5 bases each). The CDR3 is 13 residues long. V gave up 6 bases and J gave up 5 bases, with 14 bases separating them. Germline CDR1 and CDR2: PRHDT and FYEKMQ (reference sequence).